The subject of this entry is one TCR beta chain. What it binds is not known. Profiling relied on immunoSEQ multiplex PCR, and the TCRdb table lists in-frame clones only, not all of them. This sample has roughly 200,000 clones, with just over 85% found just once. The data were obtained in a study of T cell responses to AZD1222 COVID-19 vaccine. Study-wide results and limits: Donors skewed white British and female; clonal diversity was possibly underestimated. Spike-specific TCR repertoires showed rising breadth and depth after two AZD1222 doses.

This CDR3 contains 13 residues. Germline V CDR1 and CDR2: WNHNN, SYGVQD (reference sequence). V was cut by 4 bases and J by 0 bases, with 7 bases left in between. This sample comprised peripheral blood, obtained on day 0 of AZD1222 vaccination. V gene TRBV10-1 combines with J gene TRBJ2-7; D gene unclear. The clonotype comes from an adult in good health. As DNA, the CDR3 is TGCGCCAGCAGTGGTGGTAGCTCCTACGAGCAGTACTTC. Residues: CASSGGSSYEQYF.